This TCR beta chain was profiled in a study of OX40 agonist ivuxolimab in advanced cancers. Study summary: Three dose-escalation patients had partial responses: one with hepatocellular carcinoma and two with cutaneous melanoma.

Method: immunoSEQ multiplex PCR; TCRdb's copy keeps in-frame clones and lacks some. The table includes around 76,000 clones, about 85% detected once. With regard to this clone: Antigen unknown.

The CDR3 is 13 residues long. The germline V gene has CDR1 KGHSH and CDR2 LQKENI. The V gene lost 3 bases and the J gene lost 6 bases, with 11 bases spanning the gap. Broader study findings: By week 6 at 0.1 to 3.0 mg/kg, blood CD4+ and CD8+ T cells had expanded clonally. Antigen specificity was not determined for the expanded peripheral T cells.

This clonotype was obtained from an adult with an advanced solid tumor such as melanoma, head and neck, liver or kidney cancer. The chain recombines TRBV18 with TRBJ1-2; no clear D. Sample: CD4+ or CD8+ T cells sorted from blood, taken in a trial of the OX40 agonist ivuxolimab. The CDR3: CASSPLVDDGYTF. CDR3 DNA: TGTGCCAGCTCACCCTTGGTGGACGATGGCTACACCTTC.